The 6 T cell receptor beta chains below all came from one sample that was sequenced in a study of OX40 agonist ivuxolimab in advanced cancers. The method was the immunoSEQ multiplex PCR assay. The immuneACCESS repertoire file appears here via TCRdb, limited to in-frame rearrangements. These files lack a portion of the clones; in checked studies, under half of the deficit traces to unresolved V genes, and the cause of the others is not known. This sample is represented by over 85,000 clones; approximately 93% of them were singletons. The ten largest clones capture about 0.3% of the sample. The sequencing here drew on CD4+ or CD8+ T cells sorted from blood, taken in a trial of the OX40 agonist ivuxolimab. The receptors were gathered from an adult with an advanced solid tumor such as melanoma, head and neck, liver or kidney cancer.

This chain joins TRBV9 and TRBJ1-3, with no clear D. The CDR3 is 14 amino acids. The V gene lost 8 bases and the J gene lost 8 bases, with 20 bases spanning the gap. Germline V CDR1 and CDR2: SGDLS, YYNGEE. CDR3 sequence reads: CASARLGYGDTIYF. The CDR3 DNA sequence: TGTGCCAGTGCTCGATTAGGGTACGGCGACACCATATATTTT.

V is TRBV6-4 and J is TRBJ2-1; 9 bases are a match to TRBD2. The CDR3 spans 16 residues. V trimming: 6 bases; J trimming: 5 bases; junction bases outside the gene matches: 11. Germline lookup yields CDR1 MRHNA and CDR2 SNTAGT. The CDR3 here is CASSGLAGAAHNEQFF. Here the CDR3 DNA reads TGTGCCAGCAGCGGTTTAGCGGGAGCTGCCCACAATGAGCAGTTCTTC.

The gene calls are TRBV28 and TRBJ2-3; D is perhaps TRBD1 or TRBD2 (5 bases each). The CDR3 has 14 amino acids. Trimming took 9 bases from V and 5 from J, leaving 18 bases between them. Germline loops: CDR1 MDHEN, CDR2 SYDVKM. The CDR3 spells CASVPGTTRDTQYF. The CDR3, as DNA: TGTGCCAGTGTACCAGGGACCACGCGAGATACGCAGTATTTT.

V and J are TRBV4-3 and TRBJ1-1; D is ambiguous. The CDR3 runs to 13 residues. V lost 0 bases to trimming and J lost 11 bases, with 13 bases between them. Germline V gene sequence: CDR1 LGHNA, CDR2 YSLEER. CDR3 DNA: TGCGCCAGCAGCCAAGAGACCCAAGACGATGCTTTCTTT. This translates into CASSQETQDDAFF.

In DNA form, the CDR3 reads TGCGCCAGCAGCCAAGCCGGATCTTCCTCTGGGGCCAACGTCCTGACTTTC. It yields the protein CASSQAGSSSGANVLTF. The chain recombines TRBV4-3 with TRBJ2-6, with D unresolved. Trimming cost V 1 base and J 0 bases, with 10 bases left between them. This CDR3 has 17 amino acids. Germline V gene lookup returns CDR1 LGHNA and CDR2 YSLEER.

The chain is built from TRBV10-3 and TRBJ2-5; 7 bases are shared with TRBD2. V lost 3 bases to trimming and J lost 4 bases; unmatched junction nucleotides: 8. CDR3 length: 15 amino acids. The germline V gene has CDR1 ENHRY and CDR2 SYGVKD. Written as DNA, the CDR3 is TGTGCCATCAGTGAAGGTCTAGCGGTGGGAGAGACCCAGTACTTC. Translating gives CAISEGLAVGETQYF.